Sequencing of this T cell receptor beta chain was carried out in a study of T cell responses to AZD1222 COVID-19 vaccine. About the study: Whether given at about 4 or about 12 weeks, second doses were pooled.

Overall study findings and caveats: Across the whole spike, CD4 TCRs peaked at regions 160-218 and 743-854. As reported, nearly half of all spike-specific TCRs target variant regions that are unmutated. White British ancestry dominated among donors, who included more females, and clonal diversity was possibly underestimated.

The CDR3 spans 16 residues. Germline values: CDR1 MGHDK, CDR2 SYGVNS. The ends were cut back, 3 bases at V and 6 bases at J, with 21 bases in the middle. TCRdb's table, derived via immunoSEQ multiplex PCR, lists solely in-frame clones and lacks some. The sample shows approximately 140,000 clones, around 88% of them seen only once. Of note for this clone: Antigen: not known.

The V call is TRBV25-1, the J call TRBJ2-7; no clear D. This TCR derives from an adult in good health. The specimen comprised peripheral blood, sampled on day 0 of AZD1222 vaccination. CDR3 in DNA: TGTGCCAGCAGTGACCTCGCCGGTCCCCGATCGGGCGAGCAGTACTTC. This encodes CASSDLAGPRSGEQYF.